This T cell receptor beta chain was observed in a study of blood T cell repertoires in COVID-19. Measured with immunoSEQ multiplex PCR; TCRdb has only the in-frame clones, and not every one. The data hold 110,000 or so clones, with around nine tenths observed a single time. With 5 bases clipped from V and 4 bases from J, the junction kept 8 bases outside the gene matches. Germline V gene lookup returns CDR1 MNHEY and CDR2 SVGAGI. The CDR3 has 15 residues. This clone was seen just once. The V call is TRBV6-5, the J call TRBJ2-1; 7 nucleotides line up with TRBD1. This sequence was found in a human donor with acute or convalescent COVID-19. The donor label of this sample is uncertain. The sequenced sample consisted of peripheral blood. The CDR3 DNA reads TGTGCCAGCAGTCCCACCGACAGGGCATACAATGAGCAGTTCTTC. Residues: CASSPTDRAYNEQFF.